The sequence of this T cell receptor (beta chain) was determined in a study of T cell changes during pregnancy in multiple sclerosis. The germline gives CDR1 SEHNR, CDR2 FQNEAQ (reference sequence). This CDR3 is built from 14 residues. V dropped 5 bases and J dropped 6 bases, with 14 bases sitting between them. TCRdb's copy holds only in-frame clones and misses some; the assay was immunoSEQ multiplex PCR. The sample has under 90,000 clones, roughly nine tenths seen once; the top ten hold roughly 1.3%. The chain recombines TRBV7-9 with TRBJ1-3, with D possibly matching TRBD1 (5 bases). The sequencing here drew on peripheral blood, taken in the second trimester of pregnancy. The source of this sequence is a female donor in good health, enrolled as a control in a pregnancy study. The CDR3 protein is CASSQRGGENTIYF. The CDR3 DNA is TGTGCCAGCAGCCAGCGGGGGGGAGAAAACACCATATATTTT.